This TCR beta chain was recorded in a study of blood T cell repertoires in COVID-19. Study overall: Sites across the United States, Italy and Spain contributed samples from acute and convalescent COVID-19. T cells, B-cell-depleted T cells, or PBMCs provided the cDNA or gDNA that served as material.

V was trimmed by 8 bases and J by 5 bases, leaving 6 bases between them. The germline V gene encodes CDR1 SEHNR and CDR2 FQNEAQ (reference sequence). This CDR3 has 10 amino acids. As originally analysed: Amplification from reference gene primers served as the basis for estimated nucleated cell counts. Libraries were prepared by immunoSEQ multiplex PCR; TCRdb keeps only in-frame clonotypes and omits some of them. That table is the source of V, J and clone size, and D and trimming were worked out from the DNA. The repertoire holds about 410,000 clones, with 86% as singletons. This clone was counted between two and nine times.

Sequenced material: peripheral blood. This TCR was sampled from a woman in her thirties with active or convalescent COVID-19. This chain connects TRBV7-9 to TRBJ1-1, with a possible D match to TRBD1 (5 bases). The CDR3 region has the DNA TGTGCCAGCGGGGGGACTGAAGCTTTCTTT. It codes for CASGGTEAFF.